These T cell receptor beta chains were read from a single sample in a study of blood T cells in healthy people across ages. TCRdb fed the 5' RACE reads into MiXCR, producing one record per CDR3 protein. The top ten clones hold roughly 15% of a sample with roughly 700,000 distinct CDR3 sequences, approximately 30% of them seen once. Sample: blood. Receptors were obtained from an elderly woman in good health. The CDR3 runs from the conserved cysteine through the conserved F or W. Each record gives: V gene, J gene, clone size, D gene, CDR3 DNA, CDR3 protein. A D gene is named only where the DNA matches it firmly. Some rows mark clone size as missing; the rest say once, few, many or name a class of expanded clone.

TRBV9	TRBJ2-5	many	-	TGTGCCAGCAGCGTAGGGAACAGGTCAAGATTGGAGACCCAGTACTTC	CASSVGNRSRLETQYF
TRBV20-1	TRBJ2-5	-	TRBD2	TGCAGTGCAACCCATGGGACTAGCGGGGAGACCCAGTACTTC	CSATHGTSGETQYF
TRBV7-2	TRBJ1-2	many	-	TGTGCCAGCAGCTTAGGCGGCAGCCTATATGGCTACACCTTC	CASSLGGSLYGYTF
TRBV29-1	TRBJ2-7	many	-	TGCAGCGTTCGACACATCTCCTACGAGCAGTACTTC	CSVRHISYEQYF
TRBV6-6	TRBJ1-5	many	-	TGTGCCAGCACTCGGGCAGGGAGCAATCAGCCCCAGCATTTT	CASTRAGSNQPQHF
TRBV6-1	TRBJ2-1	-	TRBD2	TGTGCCAGCAGTCTATGGACTAGCGGTTACAATGAGCAGTTCTTC	CASSLWTSGYNEQFF
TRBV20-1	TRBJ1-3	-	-	TGCAGTGCTATACACAGAGACTCTGGAAACACCATATATTTT	CSAIHRDSGNTIYF
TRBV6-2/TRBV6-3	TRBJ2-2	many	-	TGTGCCAGCAGGCGCAACACCGGGGAGCTGTTTTTT	CASRRNTGELFF
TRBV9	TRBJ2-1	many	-	TGTGCCAGCAGCCCTCTGGACAGTCCCAGAGGTGAGCAGTTCTTC	CASSPLDSPRGEQFF
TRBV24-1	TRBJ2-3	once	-	TGTGCCACCAGTGATTGGGGCAAAGGAGGAGGTGCAGATACGCAGTATTTT	CATSDWGKGGGADTQYF
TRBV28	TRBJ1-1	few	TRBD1	TGTGCCAGCAGTGACCGGACAGGGGGGCCTAAGGAATCTGAAGCTTTCTTT	CASSDRTGGPKESEAFF
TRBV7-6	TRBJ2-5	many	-	TGTGCCAGCAGCCTCGGAAGTAAGGTTGGGGAGACCCAGTACTTC	CASSLGSKVGETQYF
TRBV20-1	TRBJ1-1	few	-	TGCAGTGCTCGAGTCCCGACAGGTTACACTGAAGCTTTCTTT	CSARVPTGYTEAFF
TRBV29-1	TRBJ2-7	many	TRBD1	TGCAGCGCTCGGACAGGTTCGGGCCCCTACGAGCAGTACTTC	CSARTGSGPYEQYF
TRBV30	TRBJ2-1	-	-	TGTGCCTGGAGGGAACGCGGCCGAAAGAACAATGAGCAGTTCTTC	CAWRERGRKNNEQFF
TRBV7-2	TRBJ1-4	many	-	TGTGCCAGCAGCTCAATAGGGTCGGAAGATGAAAAACTGTTTTTT	CASSSIGSEDEKLFF
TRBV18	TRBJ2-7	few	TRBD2	TGTGCCAGCTCACCACTGGGTAGCGGGCGCCTCTTCGAGCAGTACTTC	CASSPLGSGRLFEQYF
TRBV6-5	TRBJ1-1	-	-	TGTGCCAGCAGTTACAGGAGTTCGGCTGAAGCTTTCTTT	CASSYRSSAEAFF
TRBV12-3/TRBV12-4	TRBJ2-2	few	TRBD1	TGTGCCAGCAGAAACGGCGGGACAGGGTGGAACACCGGGGAGCTGTTTTTT	CASRNGGTGWNTGELFF
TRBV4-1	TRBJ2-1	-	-	TGCGCCAGCAGCCAAGAGATAGGGTACTACAATGAGCAGTTCTTC	CASSQEIGYYNEQFF
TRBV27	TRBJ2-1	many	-	TGTGCCAGCAGTTTATACGGGACACCCGTCTCCTACAATGAGCAGTTCTTC	CASSLYGTPVSYNEQFF
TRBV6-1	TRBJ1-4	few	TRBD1	TGTGCCAGCAGAAAGGAGGGGGCCGGCGAAAAACTGTTTTTT	CASRKEGAGEKLFF
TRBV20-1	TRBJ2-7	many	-	TGCAGTGCTAGGATCTTGGGCGGTCGGACCTACGAGCAGTACTTC	CSARILGGRTYEQYF
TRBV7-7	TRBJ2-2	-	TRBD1	TGTGCTAGCGGACAGGGGACCGCGAACACCGGGGAGCTGTTTTTT	CASGQGTANTGELFF
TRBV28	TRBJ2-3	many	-	TGTGCCAGCAGTTTAAATGGGCAGTTCACAGATACGCAGTATTTT	CASSLNGQFTDTQYF
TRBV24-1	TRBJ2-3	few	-	TGTGCCACCAGTGATTCTGGGGGGGCAAAAGATACGCAGTATTTT	CATSDSGGAKDTQYF
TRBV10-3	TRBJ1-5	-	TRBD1	TGTGCCATCAGATCTGACAGGGGCAATCAGCCCCAGCATTTT	CAIRSDRGNQPQHF
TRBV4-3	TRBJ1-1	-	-	TGCGCCAGCAGCCAAGACATGGGGTTTGCAGCTTTCTTT	CASSQDMGFAAFF
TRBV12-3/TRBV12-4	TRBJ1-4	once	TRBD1	TGTGCCAGCAGTCCACGACAGGGGGCGTGTGAAAAACTGTTTTTT	CASSPRQGACEKLFF
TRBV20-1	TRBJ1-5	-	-	TGCAGTGCCAGGCTGACAGACTCGAATCAGCCCCAGCATTTT	CSARLTDSNQPQHF
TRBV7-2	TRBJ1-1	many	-	TGTGCCAGCAGCTCGACCCCCCAGGGAGCTGAAGCTTTCTTT	CASSSTPQGAEAFF
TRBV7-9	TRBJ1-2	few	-	TGTGCCAGCAGCTTGGGCGGAGGATATGACTATGGCTACACCTTC	CASSLGGGYDYGYTF
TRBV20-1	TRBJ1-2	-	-	TGCAGTGCTAGAGGAGGATCCGCTGTAGGCTACACCTTC	CSARGGSAVGYTF
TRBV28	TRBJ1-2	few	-	TGTGCCAGCAGCAATTCCTACGGCTACACCTTC	CASSNSYGYTF
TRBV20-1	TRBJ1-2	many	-	TGCAGTGCTACAGTAATACGGGATGGCTACACCTTC	CSATVIRDGYTF